One and the same sample provided the 27 T cell receptor beta chains below, sequenced in a study of tumor-infiltrating lymphocytes in primary liver carcinoma. Using a constant-region primer together with ProtoScript II reverse transcriptase, TCR beta cDNA was made from around 500 ng of total RNA. Three nested multiplex PCR rounds of slightly modified ARM-PCR generated TCR beta libraries. The first two PCR rounds used TRBV1-TRBV30 forward primers with a C-beta reverse primer, roughly 10 cycles each. TCRdb processed the multiplex PCR reads anew with MiXCR; each CDR3 protein has one entry. Among around 210,000 distinct CDR3 sequences listed, less than 75% were seen once. The blood RNA (from unsorted whole blood) was obtained, and germline DNA was also extracted. Sequenced material: peripheral blood. The receptors were gathered from an older woman with primary liver carcinoma and hepatitis B virus infection.

As concerns this clonotype: Germline is not matched at one junction end, which may reflect a read error. CDR3 sequence reads: CAISLAPGVLRRDTDTQYF. CDR3 in DNA: TGTGCCATCAGCTTAGCTCCAGGGGTCCTACGGAGGGACACAGATACGCAGTATTTT. The V and J genes are TRBV11-2 and TRBJ2-3; D may match TRBD1 or TRBD2 (6 bases each). The germline V gene has CDR1 SGHAT and CDR2 FQNNGV. The CDR3 sequence is 19 residues long.

Comment on this clonotype: One end of the junction is discordant with germline, which a read error may explain. The chain is built from TRBV11-2 and TRBJ2-5, with D uncertain. The germline gives CDR1 SGHAT, CDR2 FQNNGV. This CDR3 region has 13 residues. This chain's CDR3 is CASSLSDQETQYF. CDR3 in DNA: TGTGCTAGCAGCTTATCGGACCAGGAGACCCAGTACTTC.

About this clonotype: This likely comes from a read error, as the CDR3 has no conserved phenylalanine or tryptophan at its end. Because the CDR3's place on the DNA is in doubt, the DNA is left out and the CDR3 is given as listed by TCRdb. V gene TRBV5-1 combines with J gene TRBJ2-7. Germline V gene sequence: CDR1 SGHRS, CDR2 YFSETQ. A total of 13 residues make up the CDR3, ends included. The CDR3 sequence: CASSLSQDYEHYY.

This clonotype occurred once. A much larger clone differs from this one at a single base, so this may be a read error. V is TRBV5-4 and J is TRBJ2-1, with 11 bases fitting TRBD2. After removal of 4 bases from V and 9 bases from J, the junction contained 6 bases not matched to a gene. CDR3 length: 14 amino acids. Germline CDR1 SGHNT, CDR2 YYREEE (reference sequence). The CDR3 nucleotides are TGTGCCAGCAGCCGCCGGACTAGCGGGTGTGAGCAGTTCTTC. It specifies CASSRRTSGCEQFF. The full variable domain, in which reference TRBV5-4 and TRBJ2-1 provide the parts outside the CDR3, is ETGVTQSPTHLIKTRGQQVTLRCSSQSGHNTVSWYQQALGQGPQFIFQYYREEENGRGNFPPRFSGLQFPNYSSELNVNALELDDSALYLCASSRRTSGCEQFFGPGTRLTVL.

Concerning this clonotype: This clone may be a read error of a much larger clone one base away. V and J are TRBV6-1 and TRBJ1-2; no firm D call. CDR3 length: 12 residues. Between the trimmed V and J ends, which lost 7 bases and 4 bases, there was a span of 10 bases. Germline V gives CDR1 MNHNS, CDR2 SASEGT. The CDR3 nucleotides are TGTGCCAGCAACTCGCAGATCTATGGCTACACCTTC. Translation: CASNSQIYGYTF.

Concerning this clonotype: It may be a read error: a sequence one base away is much more abundant. The gene calls are TRBV4-1 and TRBJ2-2; 13 bases fit TRBD2. The CDR3 covers 18 residues. Germline assignment: CDR1 MGHRA and CDR2 YSYEKL. The CDR3 loop is CASSHGTSGTANAGELFF. The CDR3 DNA follows: TGCGCCAGCAGCCACGGGACTAGCGGGACTGCGAACGCCGGGGAGCTGTTTTTT.

CDR3 sequence (DNA): TGTGCCAGCAGTCCCTATGGGACAGCCTCCTACGAGCAGTACTTC. Residues: CASSPYGTASYEQYF. The V and J genes are TRBV28 and TRBJ2-7, with 7 bases fitting TRBD1. CDR1 is MDHEN, CDR2 SYDVKM, per germline. This CDR3 has 15 amino acids. The junction had 7 bases not matched to a gene; V was cut back by 5 bases and J by 0 bases.

Points on this clonotype: Relative to the germline gene, one junction end is altered; a read error may explain this. The V and J genes are TRBV6-1 and TRBJ1-2; TRBD1 might be the D (5 bases). The CDR3 covers 14 residues. Germline CDR1 MNHNS, CDR2 SASEGT. CDR3 region: CASSENWIGEGYTF. Written as DNA, the CDR3 is TGTGCCAGTAGTGAAAACTGGATAGGGGAAGGCTACACCTTC.

This clonotype turned up a few times. The rearrangement joins TRBV6-1 to TRBJ2-6; D unclear. CDR1 is MNHNS, CDR2 SASEGT, per germline. The CDR3 consists of 16 residues. The V and J ends lost 6 bases and 0 bases respectively, with 12 bases between them. CDR3: CASSLGRTSGANVLTF. CDR3 DNA: TGTGCCAGCAGCCTAGGACGGACCTCTGGGGCCAACGTCCTGACTTTC.

The chain links TRBV29-1 to TRBJ2-5, with D perhaps TRBD2 (5 bases). Germline lookup yields CDR1 SQVTM and CDR2 ANQGSEA. CDR3 length: 14 amino acids. CDR3 sequence: CGTGEGFGVETQYF. DNA for the CDR3: TGCGGCACCGGCGAGGGATTTGGGGTGGAGACCCAGTACTTC.

A word on this clonotype: Possible read error: a much larger clone is one base away. V is TRBV12-3 or TRBV12-4 and J is TRBJ2-7; D perhaps matches TRBD1 (6 bases). The V and J ends lost 2 bases and 2 bases respectively, with 13 bases between them. This CDR3 has 15 amino acids. CDR3 DNA sequence: TGTGCCAGCAGTTTAAGGTACAGGGCGCCCTACGAGCAGTACTTC. It encodes CASSLRYRAPYEQYF.

This clonotype was found once. A clone one base away is much larger, so this may be a read error. V usage is TRBV5-4 and J usage is TRBJ1-4; D perhaps matches TRBD1 (5 bases). Trimming took 4 bases from V and 5 from J, leaving 15 bases between them. This CDR3 has 15 residues. Germline V gene sequence: CDR1 SGHNT, CDR2 YYREEE (reference sequence). The CDR3 nucleotides read TGTGCCAGCAGCCGTCGAGGGGCAGGGAATGAAAAACTGTTTTTT. It translates to CASSRRGAGNEKLFF.

The chain uses TRBV7-9 and TRBJ2-1, with a possible D match to TRBD2 (6 bases). This CDR3 spans 16 amino acids. CDR1 and CDR2 (germline): SEHNR, FQNEAQ (reference sequence). V dropped 5 bases and J dropped 5 bases, with 19 bases sitting between them. CDR3 coding DNA: TGTGCCAGCAGCCCCGGGGCTAGCGTGATTAACAATGAGCAGTTCTTC. It is translated as CASSPGASVINNEQFF. The entire variable domain, with the rest obtained from reference TRBV7-9 and TRBJ2-1, is as follows: DTGVSQNPRHKITKRGQNVTFRCDPISEHNRLYWYRQTLGQGPEFLTYFQNEAQLEKSRLLSDRFSAERPKGSFSTLEIQRTEQGDSAMYLCASSPGASVINNEQFFGPGTRLTVL.

About this clonotype itself: A much larger clone sits a single nucleotide away, making a read error possible. V is TRBV6-5 and J is TRBJ2-3; tentative D call: TRBD2 (6 bases). This CDR3 is 14 amino acids long. Trimming left V 4 bases short and J 3 bases short, with 11 bases between. Germline V CDR1 and CDR2: MNHEY, SVGAGI. The CDR3 spells CASSCSRETDTQYF. In DNA, the CDR3 is TGTGCCAGCAGTTGTTCGCGGGAAACAGATACGCAGTATTTT.

V and J are TRBV18 and TRBJ1-1; D might be TRBD1 (5 bases). CDR1 and CDR2 (germline): KGHSH, LQKENI. The CDR3 extends over 14 amino acids. Trimming shortened V by 4 bases and J by 4 bases, and 13 bases separated the two germline ends. CDR3 loop: CASSLQGSGTEAFF. The CDR3 DNA sequence: TGTGCCAGCTCACTCCAGGGTAGTGGCACTGAAGCTTTCTTT.

With regard to this clonotype: A read error is likely, as this CDR3 ends without the conserved phenylalanine or tryptophan. The V gene is TRBV10-1, the J gene TRBJ2-1; D could derive from TRBD1 or TRBD2 (5 bases each). V dropped 6 bases and J dropped 2 bases, with 14 bases sitting between them. The germline V gene encodes CDR1 WNHNN and CDR2 SYGVQD (reference sequence). The CDR3 totals 15 residues. The CDR3 nucleotides read TGCGCCAGCAGCTCCGGGACCGAAACCTACAATGAGCAGTTCCTC. It yields the protein CASSSGTETYNEQFL.

This clonotype has a handful of counts. The V call is TRBV2, the J call TRBJ1-6; maybe TRBD1 (6 bases). The length of the CDR3 is 13 residues. The germline V gene encodes CDR1 SNHLY and CDR2 FYNNEI. V was trimmed by 6 bases and J by 9 bases, leaving 12 bases between them. The CDR3 coding sequence is TGTGCCAGCAGGAGGGACATTTCTTCACCCCTCCACTTT. It codes for CASRRDISSPLHF.

With regard to this clonotype: This may be a read error, as it is one base from a much larger clone. The chain is built from TRBV5-5 and TRBJ2-7, with D maybe TRBD1 (5 bases). The CDR3 loop spans 13 amino acids. Between the trimmed V and J ends, which lost 7 bases and 2 bases, there was a span of 13 bases. Germline CDR1 is SGHKS and CDR2 is YYEKEE (reference sequence). The CDR3 DNA is TGTGCCAGCGGGGAACAGGAAACCTACGAGCAGTACTTC. Translated: CASGEQETYEQYF.

The chain recombines TRBV28 with TRBJ1-6; D possibly corresponds to TRBD1 (5 bases). CDR1 is MDHEN and CDR2 is SYDVKM in the germline V gene. V was clipped by 7 bases and J by 5 bases, with 15 bases between them. The CDR3 has 15 amino acids. CDR3 coding DNA: TGTGCCAGCACGGTTGGGGCACAGCATAATTCACCCCTCCACTTT. Amino acids: CASTVGAQHNSPLHF.

The chain joins TRBV4-1 to TRBJ2-2; D uncertain. CDR1 and CDR2 from the germline V gene are MGHRA and YSYEKL. The CDR3 sequence is 12 residues long. V was shortened by 11 bases and J by 9 bases, with 16 bases between the two germline ends. The CDR3: CAGEGDPWELFF. DNA of the CDR3: TGCGCCGGGGAAGGCGACCCCTGGGAGCTGTTTTTT.

About this clonotype: A read error is possible here, since a much larger clone lies one base away. A read error is likely, as this CDR3 ends without the conserved phenylalanine or tryptophan. The gene calls are TRBV29-1 and TRBJ1-2, with D possibly TRBD1 on 6 matching bases. CDR3 length equals 13 residues. V lost 2 bases to trimming and J lost 5 bases, with 12 bases between them. Per the germline V gene, CDR1 is SQVTM and CDR2 is ANQGSEA. The CDR3 DNA is TGCAGCGTTGAATGGCAGGGGCGTTATGGCTACACCTTG. Translation: CSVEWQGRYGYTL.

This clonotype appeared a few times. The chain's CDR3 is CASSQVARLWAGLFVHDNEQFF. The CDR3 DNA reads as TGTGCCAGCAGTCAAGTGGCCCGGTTGTGGGCGGGACTGTTTGTACATGACAATGAGCAGTTCTTC. This chain uses TRBV28 with TRBJ2-1; D may be TRBD2 (6 bases). The CDR3 runs to 22 residues. Germline loops: CDR1 MDHEN, CDR2 SYDVKM. Trimming removed 5 bases from V and 5 bases from J, with 37 bases in between.

The chain carries TRBV6-1 and TRBJ2-1; D not resolved. This CDR3 region has 14 residues. Germline CDR1 reads MNHNS; CDR2 reads SASEGT. The chain's CDR3 is CVRSRLGSLNEQFF. The CDR3 bases are TGTGTCAGAAGTCGCCTAGGTTCGCTCAATGAGCAGTTCTTC.

This clonotype has only a few counts. At one of its ends the junction is not consistent with the germline gene, which may arise from a read error. This chain joins TRBV6-1 and TRBJ1-5; D is unclear. CDR3 length: 17 amino acids. The germline gives CDR1 MNHNS, CDR2 SASEGT. In DNA form, the CDR3 reads TGTGTCAGCAGTGAAGCGCGGTGGCGGGGAGGCAATCAGCCCCAGCATTTT. It is translated as CVSSEARWRGGNQPQHF.

For this clonotype: Without the conserved terminal phenylalanine or tryptophan, this CDR3 likely stems from a read error. The DNA is left out, because the CDR3 cannot be placed on it with certainty; the CDR3 is given as TCRdb lists it. This chain uses TRBV29-1 with TRBJ1-2; the table's D call, TRBD1, has no DNA check behind it. CDR1 is SQVTM, CDR2 ANQGSEA, per germline. The CDR3 region is 12 residues in length, termini included. The CDR3 region is CRVEDRGYGYSL.

In the case of this clonotype: A much bigger clone sits one base away, suggesting this may be a read error. The V and J genes are TRBV6-5 and TRBJ2-1, with D perhaps TRBD1 (6 bases). The CDR3 is 12 amino acids. Germline values: CDR1 MNHEY, CDR2 SVGAGI. The CDR3 sequence: CVSSSETGIRFF. The CDR3 coding sequence is TGTGTCAGCAGTTCCGAAACAGGGATTAGGTTCTTC.

Note on this clonotype: The germline gene is not matched at one end of the junction; a read error may be the cause. This sequence joins TRBV6-5 and TRBJ2-7, with D unclear. CDR3 length: 16 residues. Germline lookup yields CDR1 MNHEY and CDR2 SVGAGI. The CDR3 loop is CASTYSTETGTYEQYF. The CDR3, as DNA: TGTGCCAGCACTTACTCGACGGAGACTGGCACCTACGAGCAGTACTTC.